This TCR beta chain was documented in a study of identical twins. Broader study findings: Insertions ran lower in abundant cord blood beta clonotypes, though not in memory repertoires. Excess low generation probability was seen in twin-shared out-of-frame alpha sequences.

V lost 6 bases, J lost 3 bases, and 10 bases stayed unmatched. The CDR3 spans 15 residues. This clonotype has just a few counts. The antigen remains undetermined. Template switching added a universal primer site, and cDNA bore unique molecular identifiers. Via MiXCR, TCRdb re-called the 5' RACE reads, giving one row per CDR3 protein. The repertoire has 350,000 to 600,000 distinct CDR3 sequences, 13% to 15% of them found once; the top ten carry around 0.57%. The same data also contributed to another study, on yellow fever vaccine responses in identical twins.

The receptor was derived from a woman aged 18-35 years in good health. The chain recombines TRBV12-3 or TRBV12-4 with TRBJ2-5; 7 bases agree with TRBD1. Source material: CD4+ T cells sorted from blood. The chain's CDR3 is CASRTNRGPKETQYF. For the CDR3, the DNA is TGTGCCAGCAGAACAAACAGGGGACCCAAAGAGACCCAGTACTTC.